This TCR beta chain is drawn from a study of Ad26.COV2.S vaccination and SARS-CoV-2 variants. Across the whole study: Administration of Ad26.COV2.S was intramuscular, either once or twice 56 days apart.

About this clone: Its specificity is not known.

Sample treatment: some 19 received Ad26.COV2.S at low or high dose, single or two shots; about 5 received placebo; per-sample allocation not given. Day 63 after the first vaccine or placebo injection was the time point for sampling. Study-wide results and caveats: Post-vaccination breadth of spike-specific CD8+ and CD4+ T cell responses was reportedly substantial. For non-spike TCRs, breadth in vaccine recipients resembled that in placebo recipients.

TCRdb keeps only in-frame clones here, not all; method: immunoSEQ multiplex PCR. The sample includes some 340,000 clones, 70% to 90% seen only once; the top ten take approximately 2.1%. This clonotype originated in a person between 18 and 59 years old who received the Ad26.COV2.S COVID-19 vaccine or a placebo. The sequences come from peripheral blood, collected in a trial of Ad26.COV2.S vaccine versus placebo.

The CDR3 is CASSPVSGNQPQHF. The CDR3 region has the DNA TGTGCCAGCAGTCCAGTTTCGGGCAATCAGCCCCAGCATTTT. This chain links TRBV28 with TRBJ1-5; D remains ambiguous. Trimming removed 5 bases from V and 2 bases from J, with 10 bases in between. CDR1 and CDR2 (germline): MDHEN, SYDVKM. The CDR3 has 14 amino acids.